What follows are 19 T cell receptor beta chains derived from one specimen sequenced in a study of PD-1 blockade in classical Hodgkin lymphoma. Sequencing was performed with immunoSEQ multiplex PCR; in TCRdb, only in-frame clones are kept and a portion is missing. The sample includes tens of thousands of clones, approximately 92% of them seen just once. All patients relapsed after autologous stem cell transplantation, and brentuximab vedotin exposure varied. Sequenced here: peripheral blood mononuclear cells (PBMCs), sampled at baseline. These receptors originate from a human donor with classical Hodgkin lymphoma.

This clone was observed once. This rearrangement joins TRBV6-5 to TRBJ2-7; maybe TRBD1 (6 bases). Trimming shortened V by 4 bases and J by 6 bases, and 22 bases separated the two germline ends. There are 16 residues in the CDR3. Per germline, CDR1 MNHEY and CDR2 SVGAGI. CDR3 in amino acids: CASSSLKITGFAEQYF. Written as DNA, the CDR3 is TGTGCCAGCAGTTCACTAAAAATCACAGGGTTTGCCGAGCAGTACTTC.

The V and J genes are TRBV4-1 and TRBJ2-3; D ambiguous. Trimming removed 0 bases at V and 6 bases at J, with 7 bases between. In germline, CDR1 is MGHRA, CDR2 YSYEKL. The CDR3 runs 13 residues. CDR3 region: CASSQETKDTQYF. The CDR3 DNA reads TGCGCCAGCAGCCAAGAGACGAAGGATACGCAGTATTTT.

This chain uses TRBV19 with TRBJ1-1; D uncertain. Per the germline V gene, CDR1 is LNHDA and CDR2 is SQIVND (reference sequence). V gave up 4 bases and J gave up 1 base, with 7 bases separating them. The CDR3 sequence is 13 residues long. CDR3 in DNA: TGTGCCAGTAGTACCTGGGGGAACACTGAAGCTTTCTTT. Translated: CASSTWGNTEAFF.

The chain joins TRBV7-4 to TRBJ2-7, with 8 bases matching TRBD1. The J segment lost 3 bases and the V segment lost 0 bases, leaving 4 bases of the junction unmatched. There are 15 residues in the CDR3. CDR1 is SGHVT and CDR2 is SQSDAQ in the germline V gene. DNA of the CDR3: TGTGCCAGCAGCTTAGCGGGGACAGGCGACTACGAGCAGTACTTC. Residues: CASSLAGTGDYEQYF.

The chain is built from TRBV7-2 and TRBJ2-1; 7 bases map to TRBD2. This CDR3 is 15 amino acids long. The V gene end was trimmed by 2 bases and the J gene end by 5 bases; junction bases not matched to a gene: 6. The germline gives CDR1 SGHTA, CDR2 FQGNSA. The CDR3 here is CASSLFRGGNNEQFF. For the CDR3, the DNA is TGTGCCAGCAGCTTATTTCGCGGGGGTAACAATGAGCAGTTCTTC.

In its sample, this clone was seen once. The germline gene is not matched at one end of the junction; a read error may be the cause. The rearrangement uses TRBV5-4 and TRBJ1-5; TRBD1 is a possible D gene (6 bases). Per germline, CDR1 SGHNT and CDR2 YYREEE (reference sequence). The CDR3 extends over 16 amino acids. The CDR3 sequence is CASSQGGLGDNQPQHF. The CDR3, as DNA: TGCGCCAGCAGCCAAGGGGGGCTAGGAGACAATCAGCCCCAGCATTTT. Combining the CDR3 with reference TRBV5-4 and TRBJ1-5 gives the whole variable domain ETGVTQSPTHLIKTRGQQVTLRCSSQSGHNTVSWYQQALGQGPQFIFQYYREEENGRGNFPPRFSGLQFPNYSSELNVNALELDDSALYLCASSQGGLGDNQPQHFGDGTRLSIL.

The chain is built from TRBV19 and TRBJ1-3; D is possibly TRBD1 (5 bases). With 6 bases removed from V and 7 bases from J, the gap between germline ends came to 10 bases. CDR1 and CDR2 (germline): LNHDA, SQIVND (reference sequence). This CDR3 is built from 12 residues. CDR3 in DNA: TGTGCCAGTAGCACCGAGGGGAACACCATATATTTT. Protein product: CASSTEGNTIYF.

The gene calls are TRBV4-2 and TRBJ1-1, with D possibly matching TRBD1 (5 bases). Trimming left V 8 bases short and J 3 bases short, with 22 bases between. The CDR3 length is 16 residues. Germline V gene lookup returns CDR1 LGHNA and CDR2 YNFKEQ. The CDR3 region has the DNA TGTGCCAGCCAAGCCCCGGGACCCCTCGGGGACACTGAAGCTTTCTTT. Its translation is CASQAPGPLGDTEAFF.

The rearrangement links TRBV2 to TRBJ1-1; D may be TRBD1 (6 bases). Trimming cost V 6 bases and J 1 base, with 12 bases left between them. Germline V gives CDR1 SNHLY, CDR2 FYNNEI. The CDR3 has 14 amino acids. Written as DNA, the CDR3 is TGTGCCAGCAGGACCACAGGGAGGAACACTGAAGCTTTCTTT. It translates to CASRTTGRNTEAFF.

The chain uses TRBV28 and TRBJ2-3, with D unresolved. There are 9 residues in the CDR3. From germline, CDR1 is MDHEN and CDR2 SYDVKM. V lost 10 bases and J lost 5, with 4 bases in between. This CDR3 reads CATGDTQYF. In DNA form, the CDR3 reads TGTGCCACGGGAGATACGCAGTATTTT.

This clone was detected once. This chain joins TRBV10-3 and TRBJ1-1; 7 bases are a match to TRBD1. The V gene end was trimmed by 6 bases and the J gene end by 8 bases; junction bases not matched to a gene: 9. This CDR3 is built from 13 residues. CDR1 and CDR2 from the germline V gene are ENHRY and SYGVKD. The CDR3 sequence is CAIRAGGRAEAFF. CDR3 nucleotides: TGTGCCATCAGAGCAGGGGGTCGGGCGGAAGCTTTCTTT.

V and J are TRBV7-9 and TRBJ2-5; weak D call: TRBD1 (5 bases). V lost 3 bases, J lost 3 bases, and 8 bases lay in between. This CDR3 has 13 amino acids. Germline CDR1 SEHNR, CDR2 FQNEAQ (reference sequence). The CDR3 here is CASSLVGEETQYF. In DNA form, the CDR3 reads TGTGCCAGCAGCTTGGTAGGGGAAGAGACCCAGTACTTC.

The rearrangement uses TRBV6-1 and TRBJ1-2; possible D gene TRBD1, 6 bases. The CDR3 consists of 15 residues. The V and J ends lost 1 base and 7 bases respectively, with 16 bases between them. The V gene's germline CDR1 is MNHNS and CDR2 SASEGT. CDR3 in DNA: TGTGCCAGCAGTGAAGAAGGGGGGCCGGTTGGTGGCTACACCTTC. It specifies CASSEEGGPVGGYTF.

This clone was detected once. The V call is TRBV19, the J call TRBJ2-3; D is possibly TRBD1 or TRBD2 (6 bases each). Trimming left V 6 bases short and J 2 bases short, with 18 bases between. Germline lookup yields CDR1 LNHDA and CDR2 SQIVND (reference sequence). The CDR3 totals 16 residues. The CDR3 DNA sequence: TGTGCCAGTAGCCCCCTTCGGGGGCGATTCACAGATACGCAGTATTTT. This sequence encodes CASSPLRGRFTDTQYF.

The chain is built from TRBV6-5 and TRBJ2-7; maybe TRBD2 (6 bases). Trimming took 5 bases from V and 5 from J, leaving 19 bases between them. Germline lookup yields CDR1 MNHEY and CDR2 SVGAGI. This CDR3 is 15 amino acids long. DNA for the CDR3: TGTGCCAGCAGTAGGGGCTGGGGGGTCGGCGACGAGCAGTACTTC. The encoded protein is CASSRGWGVGDEQYF.

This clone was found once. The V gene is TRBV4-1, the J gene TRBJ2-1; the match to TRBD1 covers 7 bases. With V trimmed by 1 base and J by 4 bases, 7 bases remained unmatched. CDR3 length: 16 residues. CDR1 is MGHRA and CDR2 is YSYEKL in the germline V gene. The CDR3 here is CASSQVPGQPYNEQFF. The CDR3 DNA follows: TGCGCCAGCAGCCAAGTACCGGGACAGCCGTACAATGAGCAGTTCTTC.

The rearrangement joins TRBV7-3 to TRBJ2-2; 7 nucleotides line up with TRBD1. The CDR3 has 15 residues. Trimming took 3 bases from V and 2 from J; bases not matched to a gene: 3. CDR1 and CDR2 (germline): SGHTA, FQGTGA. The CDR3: CASSFAGGNTGELFF. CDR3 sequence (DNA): TGTGCCAGCAGCTTCGCAGGGGGTAACACCGGGGAGCTGTTTTTT.

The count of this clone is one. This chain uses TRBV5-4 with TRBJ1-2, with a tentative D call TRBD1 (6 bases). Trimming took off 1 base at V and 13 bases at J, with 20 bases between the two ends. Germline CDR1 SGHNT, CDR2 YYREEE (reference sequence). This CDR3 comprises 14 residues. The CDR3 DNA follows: TGTGCCAGCAGCTTGTGGGGGGCGCCCGGGGTAGCCACCTTC. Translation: CASSLWGAPGVATF.

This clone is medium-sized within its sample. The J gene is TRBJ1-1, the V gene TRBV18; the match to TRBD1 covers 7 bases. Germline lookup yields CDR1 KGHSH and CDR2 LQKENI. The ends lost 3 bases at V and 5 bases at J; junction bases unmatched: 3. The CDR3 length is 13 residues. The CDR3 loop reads CASSPQGGTEAFF. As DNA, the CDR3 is TGTGCCAGCTCACCTCAGGGGGGGACTGAAGCTTTCTTT.